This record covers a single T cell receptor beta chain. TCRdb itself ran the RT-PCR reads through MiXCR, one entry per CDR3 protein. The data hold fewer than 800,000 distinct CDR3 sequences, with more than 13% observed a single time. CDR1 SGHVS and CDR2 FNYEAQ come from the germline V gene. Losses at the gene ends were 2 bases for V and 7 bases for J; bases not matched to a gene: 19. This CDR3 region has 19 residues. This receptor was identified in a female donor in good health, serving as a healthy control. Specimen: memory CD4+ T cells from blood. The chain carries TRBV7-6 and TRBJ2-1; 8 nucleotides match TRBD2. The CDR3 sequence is CASSLWLGSSGRAKNEQFF. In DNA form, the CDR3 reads TGTGCCAGCAGCTTATGGTTGGGGTCATCCGGGAGGGCTAAGAATGAGCAGTTCTTC. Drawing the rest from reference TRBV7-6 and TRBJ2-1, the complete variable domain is GAGVSQSPRYKVTKRGQDVALRCDPISGHVSLYWYRQALGQGPEFLTYFNYEAQQDKSGLPNDRFSAERPEGSISTLTIQRTEQRDSAMYRCASSLWLGSSGRAKNEQFFGPGTRLTVL.